A selection of T cell receptor beta chains follows, all from one sample in a study of CD8 T cells in ankylosing spondylitis. Via MiXCR, TCRdb re-called the 5' RACE reads, giving one row per CDR3 protein. The data show just under 550,000 distinct CDR3 sequences, over 9.5% seen once. Sequencing was done on a sample of blood, either unsorted or a sorted T cell fraction (not recorded which). These receptors originate from a male donor with ankylosing spondylitis. Each CDR3 is given with its conserved first and last residue. The D gene is left open where the match is weak. Size tells how often a clone was seen (once, few, many) or the class of an expanded clone, and some rows leave it out.

j_call d_call v_call clone_size cdr3_nt cdr3_aa
TRBJ2-1 TRBD2 TRBV12-3/TRBV12-4 - TGTGCCAGCAGTTCCCACCAGCGGGGGGAGCAGTTCTTC CASSSHQRGEQFF
TRBJ2-7 - TRBV3-1 - TGTGCCAGCAGCCGACACCCGGGCTCCTACGAGCAGTACTTC CASSRHPGSYEQYF
TRBJ1-6 - TRBV4-1 - TGCGCCAGCAGCCAGGCCGACAGAGATAATTCACCCCTCCACTTT CASSQADRDNSPLHF
TRBJ1-3 - TRBV6-1 - TGTGCCAGCACGGCAGTCTCTGGAAACACCATATATTTT CASTAVSGNTIYF
TRBJ2-1 - TRBV10-2 few TGCGCCAGCAAGGTGGGGGCAGAAGGAAGGTTCGGTGAGCAGTTCTTC CASKVGAEGRFGEQFF
TRBJ2-7 - TRBV3-1 - TGTGCCAGCAGCCAAGTTTGGGGAGAGCAGTACTTC CASSQVWGEQYF
TRBJ2-3 TRBD2 TRBV5-1 few TGCGCCAGCAGCACAGAACCGGGACTAGGTGGCACAGATACGCAGTATTTT CASSTEPGLGGTDTQYF
TRBJ1-2 - TRBV20-1 few TGCAGTGCTAGAGAGGGGGCGTATGGCTACACCTTC CSAREGAYGYTF
TRBJ2-3 - TRBV7-2 many TGTGCCAGCAGCTTAGCGGAGGGAGCAGATACGCAGTATTTT CASSLAEGADTQYF
TRBJ1-5 - TRBV28 - TGTGCCAGCAGTTTATGGATTTGGGGAAGCAATCAGCCCCAGCATTTT CASSLWIWGSNQPQHF
TRBJ1-5 - TRBV24-1 few TGTGCCACCGAGGCTGGGAACAATCAGCCCCAGCATTTT CATEAGNNQPQHF
TRBJ1-1 - TRBV3-1 many TGTGCCAGCAGCCGTAACACTGAAGCTTTCTTT CASSRNTEAFF
TRBJ1-1 TRBD1 TRBV20-1 - TGCAGTGCAAACAGGGGTGGGGACACTGAAGCTTTCTTT CSANRGGDTEAFF
TRBJ1-1 - TRBV4-2 few TGTGCCAGCGGTTTAGGGGGGCTCATCACTGAAGCTTTCTTT CASGLGGLITEAFF
TRBJ2-2 TRBD1 TRBV9 many TGTGCCAGCAGCCCTAGACAGGGAATCCCCGGGGAGCTGTTTTTT CASSPRQGIPGELFF
TRBJ2-3 TRBD2 TRBV3-1 - TGTGCCAGCAGCCGCTTACTAGCGGGAGGCACAGATACGCAGTATTTT CASSRLLAGGTDTQYF
TRBJ2-1 - TRBV5-6 few TGTGCCAGCAGCTTTAGATTCGCTAGTATAACTGAGCAGTTCTTC CASSFRFASITEQFF
TRBJ1-5 TRBD1 TRBV4-1 few TGCGCCAGCAGCCAGGGACGGACAGGGGGGAATCAGCCCCAGCATTTT CASSQGRTGGNQPQHF
TRBJ1-4 - TRBV15 - TGTGCCACCAGCAGAGGGACAGCGGGGGCTAATGAAAAACTGTTTTTT CATSRGTAGANEKLFF
TRBJ2-2 TRBD2 TRBV19 - TGTGCCACGTCCGGTAGAAGACTAGCGGGAGCCGGGGAGCTGTTTTTT CATSGRRLAGAGELFF
TRBJ2-2 TRBD1 TRBV24-1 - TGTGCCACCAGTGATCTCGGGACAGCGAACACCGGGGAGCTGTTTTTT CATSDLGTANTGELFF
TRBJ2-7 - TRBV3-1 few TGTGCCAGCAGTCCCCTATCAAGACTCGATATCTACGAGCAGTACTTC CASSPLSRLDIYEQYF
TRBJ2-3 - TRBV5-1 many TGCGCCAGCAGCTTGGAACAGATCACAGATACGCAGTATTTT CASSLEQITDTQYF
TRBJ2-1 - TRBV7-8 - TGTGCCAGCTCAAATGGGCGAATCTACAATGAGCAGTTCTTC CASSNGRIYNEQFF
TRBJ1-6 - TRBV27 - TGTGCCAGCAGCATCCGGGGGGACTCCTCCTATAATTCACCCCTCCACTTT CASSIRGDSSYNSPLHF
TRBJ2-1 - TRBV20-1 many TGCAGTTACTTATACAATGAGCAGTTCTTC CSYLYNEQFF
TRBJ2-7 - TRBV6-1 - TGTGCCAGCAGTGAAGCAGGGTCCCACGAGCAGTACTTC CASSEAGSHEQYF
TRBJ2-5 - TRBV7-9 few TGTGCCAGCAGTTTTTGGACGGGAGAGACCCAGTACTTC CASSFWTGETQYF